The 30 T cell receptor beta chains below all came from one sample that was sequenced in a study of neurological immune-mediated disorders (dated by TCRdb to between 2017 and 2020). To prepare the library, 5' RACE was applied. For sequencing, an Illumina HiSeq 2500 was employed. The public reads were reanalyzed by TCRdb: fastp trimming at Q25, MiXCR alignment, in-frame beta chains only. Every distinct CDR3 protein forms one entry, paired with its most common genes and DNA. Counted in this sample were 26,000 or so distinct CDR3 sequences; 9.5% to 15% of them appeared once. The ten largest clones add up to almost 8% of the sample. Sequenced material: PBMCs. The receptors were gathered from a man aged 60 to 69 in good health.

This clonotype has at least ten counts. The rearrangement joins TRBV9 to TRBJ1-1; D is ambiguous. Germline CDR1 reads SGDLS; CDR2 reads YYNGEE. The CDR3 is 13 amino acids. V lost 0 bases and J 6 bases, leaving 9 bases between the germline ends. The CDR3 DNA reads as TGTGCCAGCAGCGTAGCTGGAGGAGCTGAAGCTTTCTTT. Residues: CASSVAGGAEAFF.

This clonotype was picked up a small number of times. The DNA of the CDR3 is TGTGCCACCAGTGATTTGTCCTACGAGCAGTACTTC. Translating gives CATSDLSYEQYF. The chain joins TRBV24-1 to TRBJ2-7; D is undetermined. CDR3 length: 12 amino acids. The V end was cut by 0 bases, the J end by 1 base, with 0 bases between. CDR1 is KGHDR, CDR2 SFDVKD, per germline.

This clonotype was counted at least ten times. The genes are TRBV10-3 and TRBJ2-5, with D maybe TRBD1 (5 bases). From germline, CDR1 is ENHRY and CDR2 SYGVKD. The CDR3 has 14 amino acids. Trimming stripped 0 bases from V and 5 bases from J, with 10 bases between. The DNA for the CDR3 is TGTGCCATCAGTGAGTCACTCCCAGGGGAGACCCAGTACTTC. Protein sequence: CAISESLPGETQYF.

This clonotype occurred many times. V usage is TRBV12-3 or TRBV12-4 and J usage is TRBJ2-1; maybe TRBD2 (6 bases). V gave up 6 bases and J gave up 10 bases, with 19 bases separating them. The CDR3 has 14 amino acids. As DNA, the CDR3 is TGTGCCAGCAGCCAACGACTAGGGCGTAGGGAGCAGTTCTTC. Its translation: CASSQRLGRREQFF.

This clonotype was found many times. The chain carries TRBV12-3 or TRBV12-4 and TRBJ2-5; no reliable D call. The CDR3 consists of 13 residues. V was cut by 5 bases and J by 5 bases, with 12 bases left in between. CDR3 in DNA: TGTGCCAGCAGTCCAGCCCGGGCGGAGACCCAGTACTTC. This gives the protein CASSPARAETQYF.

This clonotype was observed at least ten times. J is TRBJ1-2 and V is TRBV29-1, with 10 bases identical to TRBD1. The J segment lost 5 bases and the V segment lost 2 bases, leaving 8 bases of the junction unmatched. CDR1 and CDR2 from the germline V gene are SQVTM and ANQGSEA. The CDR3 is 15 residues long. This CDR3 is CSVEPLDRGLYGYTF. DNA for the CDR3: TGCAGCGTTGAACCGCTCGACAGGGGGCTGTATGGCTACACCTTC.

The table lists this clonotype with many counts. The CDR3 DNA sequence: TGTGCCAGCAGTTTAAAGCTATTGGGACAGAAAGCCCACGAGCAGTACTTC. Amino acid sequence: CASSLKLLGQKAHEQYF. The gene calls are TRBV12-3 or TRBV12-4 and TRBJ2-7; 7 positions match TRBD1. J lost 5 bases, V lost 2 bases, and 15 bases had no gene match. CDR3 length: 17 amino acids.

The sample holds many counts of this clonotype. This sequence joins TRBV20-1 and TRBJ2-5; TRBD2 agrees at 10 bases. Trimming removed 5 bases from V and 6 bases from J; junction bases left unmatched: 9. CDR1 is DFQATT and CDR2 is SNEGSKA in the germline V gene (reference sequence). The CDR3 loop spans 14 amino acids. The CDR3, as DNA: TGCAGTGCTGAGAGCGGGGGGGCTAGGAAGACCCAGTACTTC. It translates to CSAESGGARKTQYF.

In its sample, this clonotype was seen many times. CDR3 sequence: CASSARQGSSYEQYF. Written as DNA, the CDR3 is TGTGCCAGCAGCGCAAGGCAGGGGAGCTCCTACGAGCAGTACTTC. The V call is TRBV7-2, the J call TRBJ2-7; D might be TRBD1 (6 bases). Germline CDR1 is SGHTA and CDR2 is FQGNSA. Trimming took off 5 bases at V and 0 bases at J, with 14 bases between the two ends. This CDR3 spans 15 amino acids.

This clonotype was detected ten times or more. V is TRBV6-2 or TRBV6-3 and J is TRBJ2-1; unclear D gene. Germline V lookup: CDR1 MNHEY, CDR2 SVGEGT. The length of the CDR3 is 12 residues. V was cut by 0 bases and J by 3 bases, with 0 bases left in between. As DNA, the CDR3 is TGTGCCAGCAGTTACTCCTACAATGAGCAGTTCTTC. It translates to CASSYSYNEQFF.

In the case of this clonotype: A much bigger clone sits one base away, suggesting this may be a read error. V is TRBV7-2 and J is TRBJ2-2; D could derive from TRBD1 or TRBD2 (5 bases each). Germline V gene sequence: CDR1 SGHTA, CDR2 FQGNSA. The CDR3 spans 13 residues. The DNA of the CDR3 is TGTGCCAGCAATCAGGGTTGGACCGGGGACCTGTTTTTT. This encodes CASNQGWTGDLFF. The entire variable domain, with the rest obtained from reference TRBV7-2 and TRBJ2-2, is as follows: GAGVSQSPSNKVTEKGKDVELRCDPISGHTALYWYRQSLGQGLEFLIYFQGNSAPDKSGLPSDRFSAERTGGSVSTLTIQRTQQEDSAVYLCASNQGWTGDLFFGEGSRLTVL.

This sequence joins TRBV3-1 and TRBJ1-1, with TRBD1 identical over 7 bases. The germline V gene has CDR1 LGHDT and CDR2 YNNKEL (reference sequence). The trim removed 6 bases at V and 1 base at J, leaving 5 bases unmatched. This CDR3 comprises 14 residues. The CDR3 region has the DNA TGTGCCAGCAGTCCTTGGACAGGGAACACTGAAGCTTTCTTT. Encoded protein: CASSPWTGNTEAFF.

There are many counts of this clonotype. The CDR3 nucleotides are TGCAGTGCTGCCAGGGGGGGAATCTCTGGAAACACCATATATTTT. Its protein product is CSAARGGISGNTIYF. The chain couples TRBV20-1 to TRBJ1-3; 7 bases agree with TRBD1. The CDR3 runs 15 residues. Germline V lookup: CDR1 DFQATT, CDR2 SNEGSKA (reference sequence). Trimming cost V 5 bases and J 0 bases; bases outside gene matches: 7.

This clonotype appeared many times. The J gene is TRBJ2-3, the V gene TRBV12-3 or TRBV12-4; TRBD1 or TRBD2 may be the D gene (5 bases each). Trimming cost V 7 bases and J 6 bases, with 20 bases left between them. This CDR3 has 15 residues. CDR3 in amino acids: CASNTGAALADTQYF. CDR3 nucleotides: TGTGCCAGCAATACCGGGGCAGCCCTCGCTGATACGCAGTATTTT.

The J gene is TRBJ2-1, the V gene TRBV24-1; TRBD1 agrees at 7 bases. V lost 2 bases and J lost 5; bases outside the gene matches: 8. This CDR3 has 16 residues. The V gene's germline CDR1 is KGHDR and CDR2 SFDVKD. The CDR3 here is CATSDSSRGRDNEQFF. CDR3 nucleotide sequence: TGTGCCACCAGTGATTCCTCGAGGGGGCGCGACAATGAGCAGTTCTTC.

On this clonotype itself: A much larger clone lies a single base off, so this may be a read error. This chain joins TRBV5-6 and TRBJ2-5; 11 bases agree with TRBD2. CDR3 length: 15 residues. Germline V gene data show CDR1 as SGHDT and CDR2 as YYEEEE. The CDR3 coding sequence is TGTGCCAGCAGGGAACTAGCGGGGGTCCAAGATACCCAGTACTTC. Translating it yields CASRELAGVQDTQYF. The full variable domain, its missing parts supplied by reference TRBV5-6 and TRBJ2-5, is DAGVTQSPTHLIKTRGQQVTLRCSPKSGHDTVSWYQQALGQGPQFIFQYYEEEERQRGNFPDRFSGHQFPNYSSELNVNALLLGDSALYLCASRELAGVQDTQYFGPGTRLLVL.

This clonotype has ten or more counts. This chain uses TRBV5-1 with TRBJ1-1; TRBD1 matches 9 bases. CDR1 SGHRS and CDR2 YFSETQ come from the germline V gene. The CDR3 is made up of 13 amino acids. Losses at the gene ends were 5 bases for V and 4 bases for J; bases not matched to a gene: 3. CDR3: CASRPGQGTEAFF. The CDR3 nucleotides are TGCGCCAGCAGACCGGGACAGGGCACTGAAGCTTTCTTT.

This clonotype showed up many times. V and J are TRBV5-1 and TRBJ1-4; D possibly corresponds to TRBD1 (5 bases). This CDR3 has 15 residues. Germline CDR1 reads SGHRS; CDR2 reads YFSETQ. The V gene lost 1 base and the J gene lost 3 bases, with 10 bases spanning the gap. The CDR3 is CASSLRPGPNEKLFF. CDR3 in DNA: TGCGCCAGCAGCTTGCGTCCGGGACCTAATGAAAAACTGTTTTTT.

The chain combines TRBV7-6 with TRBJ2-1, with a weak D call TRBD1 (5 bases). Germline V gene lookup returns CDR1 SGHVS and CDR2 FNYEAQ. V was clipped by 2 bases and J by 5 bases, with 16 bases between them. The CDR3 runs to 16 residues. As DNA, the CDR3 is TGTGCCAGCAGCTTATTGTCGCGGCAGGGAAACAATGAGCAGTTCTTC. Protein product: CASSLLSRQGNNEQFF. The full variable domain, completed using reference TRBV7-6 and TRBJ2-1, is GAGVSQSPRYKVTKRGQDVALRCDPISGHVSLYWYRQALGQGPEFLTYFNYEAQQDKSGLPNDRFSAERPEGSISTLTIQRTEQRDSAMYRCASSLLSRQGNNEQFFGPGTRLTVL.

This clonotype was found many times. This rearrangement joins TRBV29-1 to TRBJ2-2; D ambiguous. The CDR3 extends over 12 amino acids. Germline V gene sequence: CDR1 SQVTM, CDR2 ANQGSEA. Trimming removed 5 bases at V and 6 bases at J, with 10 bases between. The CDR3 region is CSVINTAGELFF. As DNA, the CDR3 is TGCAGCGTTATTAACACCGCCGGGGAGCTGTTTTTT.

This clonotype was seen ten or more times. V gene TRBV12-3 or TRBV12-4 combines with J gene TRBJ1-1, with TRBD1 matching 10 bases. CDR3 length: 17 residues. V was clipped by 5 bases and J by 6 bases; unmatched bases: 15. The CDR3 here is CASSARSGTGVTAEAFF. The CDR3 DNA follows: TGTGCCAGCAGTGCCCGCTCCGGGACAGGGGTGACCGCTGAAGCTTTCTTT.

This clonotype was seen ten or more times. The chain has TRBV29-1 and TRBJ2-1, with 7 bases aligning to TRBD2. In germline, CDR1 is SQVTM, CDR2 ANQGSEA. The CDR3 totals 12 residues. Trimming at V came to 4 bases and at J to 3 bases, leaving 0 bases not matched to a gene. In DNA form, the CDR3 reads TGCAGCGTTGGGACTAGCTACAATGAGCAGTTCTTC. Amino acid sequence: CSVGTSYNEQFF.

This clonotype occurred a few times. V gene TRBV5-6 combines with J gene TRBJ2-7; 7 positions match TRBD2. Germline V gene data show CDR1 as SGHDT and CDR2 as YYEEEE. The V and J ends lost 2 bases and 4 bases, in that order; junction bases with no gene match: 9. CDR3 length equals 15 residues. In DNA form, the CDR3 reads TGTGCCAGCAGCTTCGTCGACGCGCGGGAGTACGAGCAGTACTTC. Translating gives CASSFVDAREYEQYF.

This clonotype was seen repeatedly, ten times or more. The rearrangement joins TRBV12-3 or TRBV12-4 to TRBJ2-1; perhaps TRBD2 as D (6 bases). Trimming left V 5 bases short and J 6 bases short, with 11 bases between. CDR3 size: 13 residues. CDR3 loop: CASSPRLGNEQFF. In DNA form, the CDR3 reads TGTGCCAGCAGTCCACGACTAGGCAATGAGCAGTTCTTC.

At least ten counts were recorded for this clonotype. The chain employs TRBV5-6 and TRBJ1-5; 8 nucleotides match TRBD1. Germline V lookup: CDR1 SGHDT, CDR2 YYEEEE. Trimming took 4 bases from V and 4 from J; bases not matched to a gene: 4. This CDR3 spans 14 amino acids. CDR3 loop: CASSQGALNQPQHF. CDR3 in DNA: TGTGCCAGCAGCCAGGGGGCACTTAATCAGCCCCAGCATTTT. Drawing the rest from reference TRBV5-6 and TRBJ1-5, the complete variable domain is DAGVTQSPTHLIKTRGQQVTLRCSPKSGHDTVSWYQQALGQGPQFIFQYYEEEERQRGNFPDRFSGHQFPNYSSELNVNALLLGDSALYLCASSQGALNQPQHFGDGTRLSIL.

This clonotype has ten or more counts. The V gene is TRBV9, the J gene TRBJ2-1; D possibly corresponds to TRBD2 (5 bases). The germline gives CDR1 SGDLS, CDR2 YYNGEE. There are 10 residues in the CDR3. Trimming shortened V by 7 bases and J by 8 bases, and 7 bases separated the two germline ends. In DNA form, the CDR3 reads TGTGCCAGCGCCGGGGATGAGCAGTTCTTC. Translation gives CASAGDEQFF.

The chain links TRBV7-2 to TRBJ1-5; D is uncertain. CDR3 size: 12 residues. The V gene lost 3 bases and the J gene lost 12 bases, with 12 bases spanning the gap. Germline CDR1 and CDR2: SGHTA and FQGNSA. The CDR3 loop is CASSFANHLQHF. CDR3 nucleotide sequence: TGTGCCAGCAGCTTCGCCAATCATCTCCAGCATTTT.

This clonotype was observed many times. The chain recombines TRBV20-1 with TRBJ2-7; 9 nucleotides line up with TRBD2. The CDR3 runs 13 residues. Germline V lookup: CDR1 DFQATT, CDR2 SNEGSKA (reference sequence). V lost 3 bases and J lost 3; bases outside the gene matches: 3. The CDR3, as DNA: TGCAGTGCTAGTAGCGGGAGTGACTACGAGCAGTACTTC. Translation gives CSASSGSDYEQYF.

In this sample, this clonotype turned up many times. The chain links TRBV5-5 to TRBJ2-7; D remains ambiguous. Looked up from germline, CDR1 is SGHKS and CDR2 is YYEKEE (reference sequence). The ends were cut back, 1 base at V and 3 bases at J, with 8 bases in the middle. This CDR3 spans 13 amino acids. Here the CDR3 DNA reads TGTGCCAGCAGCTTGAAAGCCTTCTACGAGCAGTACTTC. It translates to CASSLKAFYEQYF.

This clonotype was counted many times. This rearrangement joins TRBV10-3 to TRBJ2-5; D is possibly TRBD1 (6 bases). V lost 2 bases and J 1 base, leaving 11 bases between the germline ends. The germline gives CDR1 ENHRY, CDR2 SYGVKD. The CDR3 is made up of 15 amino acids. CDR3 in DNA: TGTGCCATCAGTGAGGGACAGCCAAGCCAAGAGACCCAGTACTTC. It translates to CAISEGQPSQETQYF.